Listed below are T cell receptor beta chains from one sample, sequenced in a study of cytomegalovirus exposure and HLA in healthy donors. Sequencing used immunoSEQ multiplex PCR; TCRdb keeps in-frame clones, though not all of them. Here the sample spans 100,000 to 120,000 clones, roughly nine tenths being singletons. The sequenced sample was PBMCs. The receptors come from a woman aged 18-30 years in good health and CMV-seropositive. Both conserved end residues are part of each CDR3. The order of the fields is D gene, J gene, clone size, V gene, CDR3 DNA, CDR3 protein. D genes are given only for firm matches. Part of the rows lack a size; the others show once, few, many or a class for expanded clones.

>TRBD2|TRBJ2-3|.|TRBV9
TGTGCCAGCAGCGTAGGTGATAGCGGGAGGCACACAGATACGCAGTATTTT
CASSVGDSGRHTDTQYF
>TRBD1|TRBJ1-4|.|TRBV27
TGTGCCAGCAGCCCACAGGGGTCGACTAATGAAAAACTGTTTTTT
CASSPQGSTNEKLFF
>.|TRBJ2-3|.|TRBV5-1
TGCGCCAGCAGCTTAGGTCCCGGGGGGCATGGAGATACGCAGTATTTT
CASSLGPGGHGDTQYF
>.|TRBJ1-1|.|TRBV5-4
TGTGCCAGCAGCCACGCAGAGAACACTGAAGCTTTCTTT
CASSHAENTEAFF
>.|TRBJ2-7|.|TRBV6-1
TGTGCCAGCCGGTCCCCCTACGAGCAGTACTTC
CASRSPYEQYF
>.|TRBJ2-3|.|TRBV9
TGTGCCAGCAGCGAACGGGGGGCCCACACAGATACGCAGTATTTT
CASSERGAHTDTQYF
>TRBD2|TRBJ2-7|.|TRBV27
TGTGCCAGCAGTTTGCTCGGGACTAGCGGAGATAGAGAGCAGTACTTC
CASSLLGTSGDREQYF
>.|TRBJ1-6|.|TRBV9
TGTGCCAGCAGCGTAGGTTACGAGGATAATTCACCCCTCCACTTT
CASSVGYEDNSPLHF
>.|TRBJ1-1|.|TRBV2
TGTGCCAGCAGTCCTGAGGACACTGAAGCTTTCTTT
CASSPEDTEAFF
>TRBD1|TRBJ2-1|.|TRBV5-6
TGTGCCAGCAGCTTGTTAGGGGGCAGCTCCTACAATGAGCAGTTCTTC
CASSLLGGSSYNEQFF
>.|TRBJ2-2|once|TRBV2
TGTGCCAGCAGTGAAGGACGGAGGAGAAACACCGGGGAGCTGTTTTTT
CASSEGRRRNTGELFF
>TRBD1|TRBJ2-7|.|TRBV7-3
TGTGCCAGCAGCGGGGACAGTGGCGAGCAGTACTTC
CASSGDSGEQYF
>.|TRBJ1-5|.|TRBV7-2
TGTGCCAGCAGCTTGGCTAGTTCGGCGGGTCAGCCCCAGCATTTT
CASSLASSAGQPQHF
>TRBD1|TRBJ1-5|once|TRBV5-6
TGTGCCAGCAGCAGCTCGGGACAGCAATATCAGCCCCAGCATTTT
CASSSSGQQYQPQHF
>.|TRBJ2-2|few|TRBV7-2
TGTGCCAGCAGCTTAGATGGGCGGGTGAACACCGGGGAGCTGTTTTTT
CASSLDGRVNTGELFF
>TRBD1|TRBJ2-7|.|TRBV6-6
TGTGCCAGCAGCGGGACAGCGGACGAGCAGTACTTC
CASSGTADEQYF
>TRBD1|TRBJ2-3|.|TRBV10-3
TGTGCCATCAGGCCCGTCGGGGTGGGGACAGGGGACACAGATACGCAGTATTTT
CAIRPVGVGTGDTDTQYF
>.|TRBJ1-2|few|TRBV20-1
TGCAGTGCTGGGGGGAACTATGGCTACACCTTC
CSAGGNYGYTF
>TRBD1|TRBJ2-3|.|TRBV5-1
TGCGCCAGCAGCTTGGGGCAGGGGGCCCCAGATACGCAGTATTTT
CASSLGQGAPDTQYF
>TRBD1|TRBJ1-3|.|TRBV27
TGTGCCAGCGGAACACAGGGACAGTACTCTGGAAACACCATATATTTT
CASGTQGQYSGNTIYF
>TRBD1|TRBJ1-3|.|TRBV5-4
TGTGCCAGCAGCGGCGGACCGGGACAGATAGACTCTGGAAACACCATATATTTT
CASSGGPGQIDSGNTIYF
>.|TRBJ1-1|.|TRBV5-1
TGCGCCAGCAGCTTGGATGTAGACACTGAAGCTTTCTTT
CASSLDVDTEAFF
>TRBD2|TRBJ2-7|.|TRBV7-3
TGTGCCAGCAGCTGGACTAGCGGGTCCTACGAGCAGTACTTC
CASSWTSGSYEQYF
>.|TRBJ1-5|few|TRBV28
TGTGCCAGCAGTTTATTATCGGGAGCGAGCAATCAGCCCCAGCATTTT
CASSLLSGASNQPQHF
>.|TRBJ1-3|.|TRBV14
TGTGCCAGCAGCATCTGGAGTTCGCACTCTGGAAACACCATATATTTT
CASSIWSSHSGNTIYF
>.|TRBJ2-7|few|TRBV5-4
TGTGCCAGCAGCACAGCTCATACCTACGAGCAGTACTTC
CASSTAHTYEQYF